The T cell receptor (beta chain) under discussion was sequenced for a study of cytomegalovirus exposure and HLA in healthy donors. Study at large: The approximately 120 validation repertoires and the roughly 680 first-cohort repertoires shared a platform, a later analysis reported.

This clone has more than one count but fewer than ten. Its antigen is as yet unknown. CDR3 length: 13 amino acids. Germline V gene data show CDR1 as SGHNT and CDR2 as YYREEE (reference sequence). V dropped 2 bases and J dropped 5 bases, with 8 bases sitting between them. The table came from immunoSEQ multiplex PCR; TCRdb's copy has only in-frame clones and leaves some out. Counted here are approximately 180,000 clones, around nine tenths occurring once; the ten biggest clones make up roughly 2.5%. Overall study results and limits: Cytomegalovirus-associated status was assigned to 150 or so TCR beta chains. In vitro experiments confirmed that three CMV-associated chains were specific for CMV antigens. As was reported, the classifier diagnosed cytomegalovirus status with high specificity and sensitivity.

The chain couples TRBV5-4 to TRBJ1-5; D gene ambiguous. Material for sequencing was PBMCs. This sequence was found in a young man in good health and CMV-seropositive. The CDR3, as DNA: TGTGCCAGCAGCTTAAACGAGGATCAGCCCCAGCATTTT. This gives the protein CASSLNEDQPQHF.